The clone carrying this TCR beta chain has only a few counts. Its specificity is not known. Individual cDNA molecules were tagged with unique molecular identifiers, the study reported. TCRdb fed the 5' RACE reads into MiXCR, producing one record per CDR3 protein. The table shows about 49,000 distinct CDR3 sequences, with around 6% occurring only once. Looked up from germline, CDR1 is MDHEN and CDR2 is SYDVKM. The CDR3 totals 16 residues. The V segment lost 6 bases and the J segment 5 bases; nucleotides outside the gene matches: 13. This specimen belongs to a study of early T cells in non-severe SARS-CoV-2 infection. In the study overall: Sequenced bulk RNA came from whole blood that was unsorted, and chains were unpaired.

The study, taken as a whole, reports: Database matching using VDJdb favored anti-spike CD8 responses, with private and CD4 specificities left missing.

The material sequenced was whole blood, taken at baseline. The chain combines TRBV28 with TRBJ1-1; 9 bases align to TRBD1. This sequence originates from an adult who was a healthcare worker with PCR-confirmed SARS-CoV-2 infection or an uninfected control (not recorded which). Written as DNA, the CDR3 is TGTGCCAGCAGCTCAAGCGGACAGGGGAAAGAAACTGAAGCTTTCTTT. Amino acids: CASSSSGQGKETEAFF.